What follows are 26 T cell receptor beta chains derived from one specimen sequenced in a study of T cell responses to AZD1222 COVID-19 vaccine (dated by TCRdb to about 2021). The library was prepared using the immunoSEQ multiplex PCR assay. Held by TCRdb, this immuneACCESS table contains in-frame sequences only and omits some clones. Under half of the omission traces to an unresolved V gene where checked; the cause of the rest is unknown. The sample records roughly 150,000 clones, nearly 95% of which are singletons. 5% to 6.5% of the sample goes to the ten largest clones. Taken with the paper, the label for time point translates to: baseline before first vaccination. The sequencing here drew on peripheral blood, taken on day 0 of AZD1222 vaccination. The receptors originated from an adult in good health.

The rearrangement links TRBV11-3 to TRBJ1-1; D call uncertain. Germline V gene data show CDR1 as SGHNT and CDR2 as YENEEA. CDR3 size: 12 residues. V was clipped by 9 bases and J by 1 base, with 9 bases between them. As DNA, the CDR3 is TGTGCCAGAAGAACACCGAACACTGAAGCTTTCTTT. Translating it yields CARRTPNTEAFF.

The CDR3 region has the DNA TGTGCCAGCAGCTTAAATCGGAGAAGGGGGCCCTACAATGAGCAGTTCTTC. It translates to CASSLNRRRGPYNEQFF. V and J are TRBV11-2 and TRBJ2-1; 7 nucleotides line up with TRBD1. Trimming at V came to 2 bases and at J to 2 bases, leaving 9 bases not matched to a gene. This CDR3 has 17 amino acids. CDR1 is SGHAT and CDR2 is FQNNGV in the germline V gene.

The V and J genes are TRBV5-1 and TRBJ1-1, with 8 bases matching TRBD1. Germline CDR1 and CDR2: SGHRS and YFSETQ. V was clipped by 4 bases and J by 7 bases; unmatched bases: 9. The CDR3 length is 14 residues. The CDR3 is CASSRDRGKNEAFF. Written as DNA, the CDR3 is TGCGCCAGCAGCCGTGACAGGGGTAAAAATGAAGCTTTCTTT.

The chain uses TRBV6-1 and TRBJ1-1; possibly TRBD1 for D (6 bases). The V and J ends lost 2 bases and 5 bases respectively, with 15 bases between them. Germline V CDR1 and CDR2: MNHNS, SASEGT. The CDR3 consists of 15 residues. CDR3 sequence: CASSEWGGSGTEAFF. CDR3 bases: TGTGCCAGCAGTGAATGGGGGGGCTCAGGGACTGAAGCTTTCTTT.

The gene calls are TRBV28 and TRBJ1-1; 7 bases map to TRBD1. Trimming at V came to 5 bases and at J to 3 bases, leaving 9 bases not matched to a gene. The CDR3 totals 15 residues. The germline CDR1 and CDR2 sequences are MDHEN and SYDVKM. The CDR3 DNA reads as TGTGCCAGCAGTCCCCCTCAGGGGGAAGACACTGAAGCTTTCTTT. Translated, it gives CASSPPQGEDTEAFF.

This chain links TRBV2 with TRBJ1-2; D perhaps matches TRBD1 (5 bases). CDR3 size: 12 residues. V lost 8 bases and J 2 bases, leaving 9 bases between the germline ends. The germline V gene has CDR1 SNHLY and CDR2 FYNNEI. CDR3 loop: CASRDPNYGYTF. In DNA form, the CDR3 reads TGTGCCAGCCGGGACCCCAACTATGGCTACACCTTC.

The chain has TRBV4-1 and TRBJ2-5; the D gene could be TRBD1 or TRBD2 (5 bases each). Trimming removed 1 base at V and 2 bases at J, with 14 bases between. Germline assignment: CDR1 MGHRA and CDR2 YSYEKL. The CDR3 has 16 residues. Here the CDR3 DNA reads TGCGCCAGCAGCCAAGGGGGTCCGGGACCGCAAGAGACCCAGTACTTC. Its translation: CASSQGGPGPQETQYF.

The chain combines TRBV29-1 with TRBJ1-2; the match to TRBD1 covers 7 bases. The germline V gene has CDR1 SQVTM and CDR2 ANQGSEA. This CDR3 region has 13 residues. J gave up 0 bases and V 3 bases, and 1 base lay outside the gene matches. CDR3 protein: CSVEGQTNYGYTF. In DNA form, the CDR3 reads TGCAGCGTTGAGGGACAGACTAACTATGGCTACACCTTC. Supplemented by reference TRBV29-1 and TRBJ1-2, the full variable domain reads SAVISQKPSRDICQRGTSLTIQCQVDSQVTMMFWYRQQPGQSLTLIATANQGSEATYESGFVIDKFPISRPNLTFSTLTVSNMSPEDSSIYLCSVEGQTNYGYTFGSGTRLTVV.

This rearrangement joins TRBV5-5 to TRBJ1-5; tentatively, D is TRBD1 (5 bases). In germline, CDR1 is SGHKS, CDR2 YYEKEE (reference sequence). V lost 4 bases and J 6 bases, leaving 17 bases between the germline ends. This CDR3 contains 15 residues. CDR3 DNA sequence: TGTGCCAGCAGCCCAGAGCTAGGGACGGGTCAGCCCCAGCATTTT. It is translated as CASSPELGTGQPQHF.

V usage is TRBV5-6 and J usage is TRBJ2-1, with TRBD2 identical over 11 bases. The junction had 4 bases not matched to a gene; V was cut back by 4 bases and J by 4 bases. CDR3 length: 15 residues. The V gene's germline CDR1 is SGHDT and CDR2 YYEEEE. The DNA of the CDR3 is TGTGCCAGCAGCCCGGGACTAGCGGATTACAATGAGCAGTTCTTC. Protein product: CASSPGLADYNEQFF.

The rearrangement joins TRBV19 to TRBJ1-1; 7 bases fit TRBD1. The CDR3 length is 14 residues. Germline CDR1 and CDR2: LNHDA and SQIVND (reference sequence). The ends lost 5 bases at V and 5 bases at J; junction bases unmatched: 8. The CDR3 DNA is TGTGCCAGTAGTCTATGGACAGGCAGTACTGAAGCTTTCTTT. This gives the protein CASSLWTGSTEAFF.

The V and J genes are TRBV10-3 and TRBJ2-1, with TRBD2 identical over 12 bases. Germline assignment: CDR1 ENHRY and CDR2 SYGVKD. This CDR3 is 13 amino acids long. The trim removed 10 bases at V and 5 bases at J, leaving 3 bases unmatched. CDR3 DNA sequence: TGTGCCACCACTAGCGGGAGGCACAATGAGCAGTTCTTC. Translated, it gives CATTSGRHNEQFF.

The DNA for the CDR3 is TGTGCCAGCAGTGCAGGACTGGGCCGGTCGCGGAATGAGCAGTTCTTC. Its translation: CASSAGLGRSRNEQFF. V gene TRBV25-1 combines with J gene TRBJ2-1; perhaps TRBD2 as D (5 bases). Germline-derived CDR1 and CDR2 are MGHDK and SYGVNS. V lost 4 bases, J lost 7 bases, and 20 bases lay in between. CDR3 length: 16 amino acids.

The CDR3, as DNA: TGCGCCAGCAAAGATTTAGGGTCCCGGAGGCGGAATGAGCAGTTCTTC. Translating gives CASKDLGSRRRNEQFF. The V gene is TRBV10-2, the J gene TRBJ2-1; TRBD2 might be the D (5 bases). The germline V gene encodes CDR1 WSHSY and CDR2 SAAADI. V was clipped by 7 bases and J by 7 bases, with 23 bases between them. This CDR3 is built from 16 residues.

The rearrangement uses TRBV7-9 and TRBJ2-7, with 11 bases identical to TRBD2. Germline CDR1 and CDR2: SEHNR and FQNEAQ (reference sequence). The CDR3 contains 14 residues. The V segment lost 4 bases and the J segment 6 bases; nucleotides outside the gene matches: 5. CDR3 loop: CASSSLAGGSEQYF. In nucleotides, the CDR3 is TGTGCCAGCAGCTCCCTAGCGGGAGGCAGCGAGCAGTACTTC.

This clone came up once. This sequence joins TRBV5-4 and TRBJ2-5, with a possible D match to TRBD2 (6 bases). CDR1 and CDR2 from the germline V gene are SGHNT and YYREEE (reference sequence). This CDR3 comprises 16 residues. V gave up 4 bases and J gave up 4 bases, with 20 bases separating them. CDR3 loop: CASSPARGSGGETQYF. As DNA, the CDR3 is TGTGCCAGCAGCCCGGCACGGGGGTCAGGTGGAGAGACCCAGTACTTC.

The chain couples TRBV2 to TRBJ2-7; D is perhaps TRBD1 (6 bases). The germline gives CDR1 SNHLY, CDR2 FYNNEI. The CDR3 extends over 15 amino acids. V was trimmed by 7 bases and J by 0 bases, leaving 16 bases between them. The CDR3 DNA reads TGTGCCAGCACTCAAGACAGGCTGGTCTCCTACGAGCAGTACTTC. Residues: CASTQDRLVSYEQYF.

V is TRBV18 and J is TRBJ1-3; D not resolved. The CDR3 runs 13 residues. Germline CDR1 is KGHSH and CDR2 is LQKENI. Between the trimmed V and J ends, which lost 3 bases and 4 bases, there was a span of 7 bases. CDR3 DNA: TGTGCCAGCTCACCGTCTGGGGGAAACACCATATATTTT. Amino acid sequence: CASSPSGGNTIYF. Drawing the rest from reference TRBV18 and TRBJ1-3, the complete variable domain is NAGVMQNPRHLVRRRGQEARLRCSPMKGHSHVYWYRQLPEEGLKFMVYLQKENIIDESGMPKERFSAEFPKEGPSILRIQQVVRGDSAAYFCASSPSGGNTIYFGEGSWLTVV.

This sequence joins TRBV6-5 and TRBJ1-5, with D perhaps TRBD1 (6 bases). V lost 6 bases, J lost 6 bases, and 15 bases lay in between. This CDR3 spans 14 amino acids. The germline CDR1 and CDR2 sequences are MNHEY and SVGAGI. DNA for the CDR3: TGTGCCAGCAGGTTACAGGGAGAGCCTCAGCCCCAGCATTTT. Its translation: CASRLQGEPQPQHF.

This rearrangement joins TRBV30 to TRBJ2-1, with 12 bases aligning to TRBD2. The J segment lost 5 bases and the V segment lost 4 bases, leaving 18 bases of the junction unmatched. The CDR3 is made up of 19 amino acids. Per germline, CDR1 GTSNPN and CDR2 SVGIG (reference sequence). The CDR3 DNA follows: TGTGCCTGGAAGGGAGCGTCTAGCGGGAGGGGGAGGGCTCACAATGAGCAGTTCTTC. It is translated as CAWKGASSGRGRAHNEQFF.

The CDR3 coding sequence is TGTGCCAGCAGCCAGGGGACAGGGCTGGAGACCCAGTACTTC. Translated: CASSQGTGLETQYF. The chain combines TRBV9 with TRBJ2-5, with 9 bases aligning to TRBD1. The length of the CDR3 is 14 residues. In germline, CDR1 is SGDLS, CDR2 YYNGEE. The J segment lost 5 bases and the V segment lost 4 bases, leaving 6 bases of the junction unmatched.

This chain links TRBV5-1 with TRBJ1-2, with D hard to call. Germline CDR1 is SGHRS and CDR2 is YFSETQ. With 4 bases removed from V and 4 bases from J, the gap between germline ends came to 17 bases. The CDR3 has 15 residues. CDR3 DNA: TGCGCCAGCAGCCCAGATCCTGCCCGGGGCTATGGCTACACCTTC. Residues: CASSPDPARGYGYTF.

The V gene is TRBV3-1 (or the pseudogene TRBV3-2), the J gene TRBJ2-1, with 7 nucleotides matching TRBD2. CDR1 LGHDT and CDR2 YNNKEL come from the germline V gene (reference sequence). The J segment lost 0 bases and the V segment lost 4 bases, leaving 9 bases of the junction unmatched. This CDR3 has 17 residues. The CDR3 is CASSLLLAPSSYNEQFF. In DNA form, the CDR3 reads TGTGCCAGCAGCCTCCTACTAGCGCCGAGCTCCTACAATGAGCAGTTCTTC.

The chain is built from TRBV4-1 and TRBJ2-7; 10 nucleotides line up with TRBD1. The germline CDR1 and CDR2 sequences are MGHRA and YSYEKL. There are 16 residues in the CDR3. V was clipped by 4 bases and J by 4 bases; unmatched bases: 10. The CDR3 sequence: CASSRGGQGGGYEQYF. The CDR3 DNA reads TGCGCCAGCAGCCGAGGCGGACAGGGGGGCGGTTACGAGCAGTACTTC.

The J gene is TRBJ1-1, the V gene TRBV12-3 or TRBV12-4, with D perhaps matching TRBD1 (6 bases). There are 13 residues in the CDR3. The ends were cut back, 3 bases at V and 5 bases at J, with 10 bases in the middle. CDR3 coding DNA: TGTGCCAGCAGTTTGGGGGCGCCGACTGAAGCTTTCTTT. Protein sequence: CASSLGAPTEAFF.

The V and J genes are TRBV19 and TRBJ1-3; D unresolved. The CDR3 covers 13 residues. The germline CDR1 and CDR2 sequences are LNHDA and SQIVND (reference sequence). Trimming pared 3 bases from V and 10 bases from J, leaving 13 bases between. This CDR3 is CASSIPGPVTIYF. CDR3 in DNA: TGTGCCAGTAGTATCCCTGGCCCGGTGACCATATATTTT. Filled out from reference TRBV19 and TRBJ1-3, the complete variable domain reads DGGITQSPKYLFRKEGQNVTLSCEQNLNHDAMYWYRQDPGQGLRLIYYSQIVNDFQKGDIAEGYSVSREKKESFPLTVTSAQKNPTAFYLCASSIPGPVTIYFGEGSWLTVV.